The T cell receptor (beta chain) under discussion was sequenced for a study of shared clonotypes between healthy human individuals. At the level of the study: Each donor's CD8 memory used one plate, CD8 naive two, each CD4 subset three.

Comment on this clone: Its antigen is not identified.

Each of the donors was a healthy adult who was HIV-negative and had not had a recent acute infection or vaccination. CDR1 and CDR2 (germline): SGHVS, FNYEAQ. Trimming shortened V by 7 bases and J by 7 bases, and 10 bases separated the two germline ends. CDR3 length: 12 residues. The data were produced by immunoSEQ multiplex PCR, yet TCRdb's version contains in-frame clones alone and is incomplete. The sample carries around 350,000 clones, roughly 80% recorded once. Study findings and constraints: The genetic and exposure-history diversity represented was limited by few donors.

The chain recombines TRBV7-6 with TRBJ2-2; D gene uncertain. The sequence was obtained from a man aged 25 to 40 in good health. The sample was memory CD4+ T cells sorted from blood. Indicated subset: CD45RA-negative fraction. The CDR3 is CASTLTGGELFF. In nucleotides, the CDR3 is TGTGCCAGCACCCTTACGGGCGGGGAGCTGTTTTTT. The whole variable domain, remainder taken from reference TRBV7-6 and TRBJ2-2, is GAGVSQSPRYKVTKRGQDVALRCDPISGHVSLYWYRQALGQGPEFLTYFNYEAQQDKSGLPNDRFSAERPEGSISTLTIQRTEQRDSAMYRCASTLTGGELFFGEGSRLTVL.